This T cell receptor (beta chain) was recorded in a study of CD8+CD57+ T cells in acquired aplastic anemia. Study context: Sorted CD4+ plus CD8+ cells gave DNA averaging roughly 2.9 ug.

Profiling of TCR beta VDJ combinations and CDR3 sequences used genomic DNA as template. TCRdb re-analysed the reads in MiXCR, keeping a single row per CDR3 protein. The sample records roughly 420,000 distinct CDR3 sequences, 60% to 80% being singletons. General study points: Some 28 sequences, all CD8+ CDR3, were shared between patients and controls. Significant differences in CD8+ Simpson's diversity were not observed between patients and controls.

Germline V gene sequence: CDR1 SGHNT, CDR2 YYREEE (reference sequence). Trimming removed 0 bases from V and 4 bases from J, with 12 bases in between. This CDR3 comprises 15 residues. This clonotype was recorded only once. The antigen remains unidentified. The chain combines TRBV5-4 with TRBJ2-3, with unresolved D. The sequence was collected from a human donor in good health, serving as a control. Sample: sorted CD4+, CD8+, or CD8+CD57+ T cells (not recorded which) from PBMCs. The CDR3 loop is CASSLDRRLADTQYF. The CDR3, as DNA: TGTGCCAGCAGCTTGGATAGAAGGCTGGCAGATACGCAGTATTTT.